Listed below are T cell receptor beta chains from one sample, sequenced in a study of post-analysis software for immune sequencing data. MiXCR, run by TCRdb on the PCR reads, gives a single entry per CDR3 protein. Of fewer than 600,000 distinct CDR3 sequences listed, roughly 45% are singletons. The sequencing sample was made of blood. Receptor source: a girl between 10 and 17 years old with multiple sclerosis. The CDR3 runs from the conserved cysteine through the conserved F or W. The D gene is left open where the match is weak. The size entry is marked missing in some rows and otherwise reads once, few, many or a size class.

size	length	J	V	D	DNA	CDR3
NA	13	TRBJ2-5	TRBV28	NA	TGTGCCAGCAGTTTACTGGGAAAGGAGACCCAGTACTTC	CASSLLGKETQYF
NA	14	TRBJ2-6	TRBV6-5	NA	TGTGCCAGCAGACGAGATTCTGGGGCCAACGTCCTGACTTTC	CASRRDSGANVLTF
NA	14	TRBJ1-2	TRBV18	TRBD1	TGTGCCAGCTCACCACGGGACAGAGGATATGGCTACACCTTC	CASSPRDRGYGYTF
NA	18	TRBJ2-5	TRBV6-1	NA	TGTGCCAGCAGTCCTCCCAATAAACTCAGGGGTAGCAAAGAGACCCAGTACTTC	CASSPPNKLRGSKETQYF
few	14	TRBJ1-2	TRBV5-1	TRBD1	TGCGCCAGCCAACCTACGACAGGGGACTATGGCTACACCTTC	CASQPTTGDYGYTF
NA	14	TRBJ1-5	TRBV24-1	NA	TGTGCCACCAGTGGGGGCGGGTACAATCAGCCCCAGCATTTT	CATSGGGYNQPQHF
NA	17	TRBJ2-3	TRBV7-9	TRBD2	TGTGCCAGCAGCTTAAGTCAACTAGCGGGAGAGGCAGATACGCAGTATTTT	CASSLSQLAGEADTQYF
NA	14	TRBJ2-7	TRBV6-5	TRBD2	TGTGCCAGCAGGACTAGCGGGAGGTTATACGAGCAGTACTTC	CASRTSGRLYEQYF
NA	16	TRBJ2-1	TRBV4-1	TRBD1	TGCGCCAGCAGCCAAGGCCGAGGGACAGGGGACAATGAGCAGTTCTTC	CASSQGRGTGDNEQFF
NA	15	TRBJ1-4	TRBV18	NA	TGTGCCAGCTCCCCTTCCGGGGAGGCTAATGAAAAACTGTTTTTT	CASSPSGEANEKLFF
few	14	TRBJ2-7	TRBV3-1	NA	TGTGCCAGCAGCCAAGCGGCTGGATTCGGCGAGCAGTACTTC	CASSQAAGFGEQYF
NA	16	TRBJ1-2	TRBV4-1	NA	TGCGCCAGCAGCCGAGTATCGTCCGCCTCGGTGGAGGGCTACACCTTC	CASSRVSSASVEGYTF
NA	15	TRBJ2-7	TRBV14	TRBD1	TGTGCCAGCAGCCAAGAGTACAGGGGTTTCTACGAGCAGTACTTC	CASSQEYRGFYEQYF
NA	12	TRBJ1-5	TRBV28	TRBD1	TGTGCCAGCAGTTTTCGGACAGGGAGATCGCATTTT	CASSFRTGRSHF
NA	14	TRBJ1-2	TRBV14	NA	TGTGCCAGCAGCCAAGATAGTAGGGCCTATGGCTACACCTTC	CASSQDSRAYGYTF
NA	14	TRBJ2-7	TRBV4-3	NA	TGCGCCAGCAGCCAAGATGGCTGGCCCTACGAGCAGTACTTC	CASSQDGWPYEQYF
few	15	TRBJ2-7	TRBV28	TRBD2	TGTGCCAGCAGTTTATTGGGTAGCGGGAGCGACGAGCAGTACTTC	CASSLLGSGSDEQYF
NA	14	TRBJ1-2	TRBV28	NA	TGTGCCAGCAGTCTAGGGGGACAAAACTATGGCTACACCTTC	CASSLGGQNYGYTF
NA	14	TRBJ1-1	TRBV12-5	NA	TGTGCTAGTGGTCTCCCGGGGGTCTCCGAAGGAGCTTTCTTT	CASGLPGVSEGAFF
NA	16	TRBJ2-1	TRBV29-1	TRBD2	TGCAGCGGGGGACTAGCCACTAGCGGGTTCTACAATGAGCAGTTCTTC	CSGGLATSGFYNEQFF
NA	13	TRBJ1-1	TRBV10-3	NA	TGTGCCACCTCACCCAGATTGAACACTGAAGCTTTCTTT	CATSPRLNTEAFF
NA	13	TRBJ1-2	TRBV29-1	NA	TGCAGCGTTTCGGGGAGGGCAAACTATGGCTACACCTTC	CSVSGRANYGYTF
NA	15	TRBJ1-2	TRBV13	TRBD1	TGTGCCAGCAGCGCCCCGGGACAGACCAACTATGGCTACACCTTC	CASSAPGQTNYGYTF
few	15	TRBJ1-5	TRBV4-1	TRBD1	TGCGCCAGCAGCCAGGAACTACAGGGGAATCAGCCCCAGCATTTT	CASSQELQGNQPQHF
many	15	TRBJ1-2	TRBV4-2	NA	TGTGCCAGCAGCCAAGAAATCACCCGGAACTATGGCTACACCTTC	CASSQEITRNYGYTF
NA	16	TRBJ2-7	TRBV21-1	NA	TGTGCCAGCAGCAAAGCGCCAACGGACAGGGGGGACGAGCAGTACTTC	CASSKAPTDRGDEQYF
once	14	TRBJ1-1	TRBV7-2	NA	TGTGCCAGCAGCTTAGTCCGCTTGAACACTGAAGCTTTCTTT	CASSLVRLNTEAFF
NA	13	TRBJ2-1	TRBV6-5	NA	TGTGCCAGCAGGCGGGGTCCCGACAATGAGCAGTTCTTC	CASRRGPDNEQFF
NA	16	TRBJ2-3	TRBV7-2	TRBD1	TGTGCCAGCAGCCAGGGACAGGGGACGATCACAGATACGCAGTATTTT	CASSQGQGTITDTQYF
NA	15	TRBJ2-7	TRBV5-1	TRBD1	TGCGCCAGCACCGACAGGGGCCTGGGAGACTACGAGCAGTACTTC	CASTDRGLGDYEQYF
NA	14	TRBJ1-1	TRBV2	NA	TGTGCCAGCACTACAGGGTCCGGAGGGACTGAAGCTTTCTTT	CASTTGSGGTEAFF
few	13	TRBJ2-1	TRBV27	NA	TGTGCCTCAGGAGGCATCTCCTACAATGAGCAGTTCTTC	CASGGISYNEQFF
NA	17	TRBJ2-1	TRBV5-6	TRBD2	TGTGCCAGCAGCTTGGCCACAACTAGCGGGGGATACAATGAGCAGTTCTTC	CASSLATTSGGYNEQFF
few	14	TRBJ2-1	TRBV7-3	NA	TGTGCCAGCAGCCCCGACTCGAAAATGAATGAGCAGTTCTTC	CASSPDSKMNEQFF
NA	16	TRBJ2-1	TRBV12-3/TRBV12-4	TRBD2	TGTGCCAGCAGATTTCAACTAGCGGGAGGATGGGATGAGCAGTTCTTC	CASRFQLAGGWDEQFF
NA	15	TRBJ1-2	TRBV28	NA	TGTGCCAGCAGCTCCGAGGAGACGGCTAACTATGGCTACACCTTC	CASSSEETANYGYTF
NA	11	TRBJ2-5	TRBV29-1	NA	TGCAGCGTTGAGGGGAAGGAGACCCAGTACTTC	CSVEGKETQYF
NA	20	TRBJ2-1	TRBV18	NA	TGTGCCAGCTCACACTCTACTACCTACCGGAACAGGTTCTCCGGGGATGAGCAGTTCTTC	CASSHSTTYRNRFSGDEQFF
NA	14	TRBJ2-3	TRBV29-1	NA	TGCAGCGTTTACAGGGAGTATGGGGGAGATGCGCAGTATTTT	CSVYREYGGDAQYF
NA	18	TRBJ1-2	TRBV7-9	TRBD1	TGTACCAGCAGCTTAGGCCGACAGACAGGGAATTTTGACTATGGCTACACCTTC	CTSSLGRQTGNFDYGYTF
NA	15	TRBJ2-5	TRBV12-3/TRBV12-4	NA	TGTGCCAGCAGTTTGGGTAACGGGGAGGAAGAGACCCAGTACTTC	CASSLGNGEEETQYF
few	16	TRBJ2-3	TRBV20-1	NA	TGCAGTGCTAGACTTCAGGGTGTGGGAACAACAGATACGCAGTATTTT	CSARLQGVGTTDTQYF
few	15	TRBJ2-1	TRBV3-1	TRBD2	TGTGCCAGCAGCCCCGGGACTAACTCCTACAATGAGCAGTTCTTC	CASSPGTNSYNEQFF
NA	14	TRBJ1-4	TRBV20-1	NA	TGCAGTGCTAGAGATTACCGAGGGATTGAAAAACTGTTTTTT	CSARDYRGIEKLFF
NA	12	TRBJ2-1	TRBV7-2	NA	TGTGCCAGCGGTATATTCTCCAATGAGCAGTTCTTC	CASGIFSNEQFF
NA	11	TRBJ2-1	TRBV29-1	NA	TGCAGCGTTGAACAGGAAGTTGAGCAGTTCTTC	CSVEQEVEQFF
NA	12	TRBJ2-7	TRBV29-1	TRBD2	TGCAGCGTCGCACTAGCGGACTACGAGCAGTACTTC	CSVALADYEQYF
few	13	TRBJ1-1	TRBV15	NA	TGTGCCACCAGCTCCTTACGGGGGATCCAAGCTTTCTTT	CATSSLRGIQAFF
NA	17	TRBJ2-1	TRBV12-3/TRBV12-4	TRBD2	TGTGCCAGCAGTTCAACTTATGGGGTAGCGGGAGAGCCCTGGCAGTTCTTC	CASSSTYGVAGEPWQFF
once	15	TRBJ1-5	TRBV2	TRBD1	TGTGCCAGCAATATACAGGGGGCGAGCAATCAGCCCCAGCATTTT	CASNIQGASNQPQHF
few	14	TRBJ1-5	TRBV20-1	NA	TGCAGTGCGGAGGAGACAGGACGGATACAGCCCCAGCATTTT	CSAEETGRIQPQHF
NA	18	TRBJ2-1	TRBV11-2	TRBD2	TGTGCCAGCAGCTTAGATTCACTAGCGGGAGGGCCCTACAATGAGCAGTTCTTC	CASSLDSLAGGPYNEQFF
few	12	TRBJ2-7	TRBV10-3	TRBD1	TGTGCCACCGGGACAGTCTCCTACGAGCAGTACTTC	CATGTVSYEQYF
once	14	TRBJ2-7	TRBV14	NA	TGTGCCAGCAGCCAAGATCCCGCATGCTTTGAGCAGTACTTC	CASSQDPACFEQYF
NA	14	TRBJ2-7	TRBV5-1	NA	TGCGCCAGCAGCGGCAGGACGGACACCTACGAGCAGTACTTC	CASSGRTDTYEQYF
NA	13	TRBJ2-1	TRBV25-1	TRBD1	TGTGCCAGCAGTGTGGGACAGAGCCGCGAGCAGTTCTTC	CASSVGQSREQFF
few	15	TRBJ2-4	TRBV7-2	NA	TGTGCCAGCAGCTTCCAGGTCGGTCCCAAAAACATTCAGTACTTC	CASSFQVGPKNIQYF
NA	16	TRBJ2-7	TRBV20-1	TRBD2	TGCAGTGCTAGCGCTAGCGGGAGGGTGGGTTCCTACGAGCAGTACTTC	CSASASGRVGSYEQYF
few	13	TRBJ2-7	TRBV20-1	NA	TGCAGTGCTAAGCGGACAGTAACCTACGAGCAGTACTTC	CSAKRTVTYEQYF